One and the same sample provided the 32 T cell receptor beta chains below, sequenced in a study of T cell repertoires in cytomegalovirus infection. TCRdb ran MiXCR on the reads and lists one entry per CDR3 protein. The table records some 940,000 distinct CDR3 sequences, approximately 32% of them present only once. Their cognate antigens are unknown. Material: cultured CD8+ T cells from PBMCs, obtained from culture after CMV antigen stimulation. The origin of the receptors is a human donor in good health (CMV status not recorded). Some clones in this sample may be carry-over from other donors' samples.

In this sample, this clonotype turned up a few times. The chain links TRBV4-1 to TRBJ2-7; D gene uncertain. The germline CDR1 and CDR2 sequences are MGHRA and YSYEKL. The CDR3 has 13 amino acids. V lost 0 bases and J 2 bases, leaving 5 bases between the germline ends. CDR3 residues: CASSQEETYEQYV. CDR3 DNA sequence: TGCGCCAGCAGCCAAGAGGAAACCTACGAGCAGTACGTC.

The table lists this clonotype with a count of one. A much more abundant neighbour one base away suggests this may be a read error. This chain connects TRBV7-6 to TRBJ2-5, with 11 bases identical to TRBD2. The CDR3 sequence is 16 residues long. Germline loops: CDR1 SGHVS, CDR2 FNYEAQ. CDR3 nucleotides: TGTGTCAGCAGCTCCTTACTAGCGGGGGAAGGGGAGACCCAGTACTTC. It translates to CVSSSLLAGEGETQYF.

This clonotype occurred a few times. V is TRBV12-5 and J is TRBJ1-1; D might be TRBD1 (6 bases). CDR1 and CDR2 (germline): LGHNT, FRNRAP. This CDR3 contains 12 residues. V lost 6 bases and J 10 bases, leaving 15 bases between the germline ends. The CDR3 protein is CASGESGTRAFF. The CDR3, as DNA: TGTGCTAGTGGGGAATCCGGGACAAGAGCTTTCTTT.

The chain has TRBV19 and TRBJ2-1, with 12 bases matching TRBD2. The CDR3 length is 15 residues. V trimming: 7 bases; J trimming: 5 bases; junction bases outside the gene matches: 6. The germline gives CDR1 LNHDA, CDR2 SQIVND (reference sequence). In DNA, the CDR3 is TGTGCCAGTATGCCTCGGACTAGCGGGAACAATGAGCAGTTCTTC. Translating gives CASMPRTSGNNEQFF.

This chain links TRBV10-2 with TRBJ1-3; D gene unclear. The CDR3 is 14 residues long. Looked up from germline, CDR1 is WSHSY and CDR2 is SAAADI. Trimming stripped 3 bases from V and 4 bases from J, with 10 bases between. The CDR3 loop reads CASSDNLGGNTIYF. CDR3 sequence (DNA): TGCGCCAGCAGTGACAATCTGGGAGGAAACACCATATATTTT.

This chain links TRBV15 with TRBJ2-3, with D possibly being TRBD1 (5 bases). CDR3 length: 14 residues. Germline assignment: CDR1 LNHNV and CDR2 YYDKDF (reference sequence). The ends were cut back, 3 bases at V and 4 bases at J, with 11 bases in the middle. CDR3 amino acids: CATSRVQGSDTQYF. CDR3 sequence (DNA): TGTGCCACCAGCAGGGTCCAGGGTTCAGATACGCAGTATTTT.

The chain combines TRBV5-8 with TRBJ1-4, with D perhaps TRBD1 (6 bases). Germline assignment: CDR1 SGHTS and CDR2 YDEGEE. There are 15 residues in the CDR3. The ends were cut back, 4 bases at V and 4 bases at J, with 14 bases in the middle. As DNA, the CDR3 is TGTGCCAGCAGCCTACTACAGGGTTTTAATGAAAAACTGTTTTTT. Amino acids: CASSLLQGFNEKLFF.

This chain uses TRBV6-6 with TRBJ1-6; D is uncertain. Germline V gives CDR1 MNHNY, CDR2 SVGAGI (reference sequence). Deletions cut 3 bases from V and 4 bases from J, with 7 bases between. The CDR3 totals 14 residues. CDR3 nucleotides: TGTGCCAGCAGTTATACACAGTATAATTCACCCCTCCACTTT. It specifies CASSYTQYNSPLHF.

This clonotype was seen a few times. This sequence joins TRBV7-9 and TRBJ2-7; 7 bases are shared with TRBD1. Germline CDR1 SEHNR, CDR2 FQNEAQ (reference sequence). V was clipped by 2 bases and J by 1 base; unmatched bases: 8. The CDR3 totals 16 residues. This CDR3 reads CASSLTSGQLSYEQYF. In nucleotides, the CDR3 is TGTGCCAGCAGCTTAACCTCGGGACAGCTATCCTACGAGCAGTACTTC.

This clonotype has only a few counts. The chain couples TRBV2 to TRBJ2-3, with D maybe TRBD1 (6 bases). There are 13 residues in the CDR3. CDR1 is SNHLY and CDR2 is FYNNEI in the germline V gene. The CDR3 sequence: CAAMGAREDTQYF. DNA of the CDR3: TGTGCGGCTATGGGGGCGAGGGAAGATACGCAGTATTTT. The full variable domain, its missing parts supplied by reference TRBV2 and TRBJ2-3, is EPEVTQTPSHQVTQMGQEVILRCVPISNHLYFYWYRQILGQKVEFLVSFYNNEISEKSEIFDDQFSVERPDGSNFTLKIRSTKLEDSAMYFCAAMGAREDTQYFGPGTRLTVL.

There are a few counts of this clonotype. V and J are TRBV27 and TRBJ2-1; 9 bases map to TRBD1. With V trimmed by 3 bases and J by 5 bases, 5 bases remained unmatched. The CDR3 spans 15 residues. CDR1 and CDR2 (germline): MNHEY, SMNVEV (reference sequence). CDR3 nucleotide sequence: TGTGCCAGCAGTTTCGGACAGGGGATAGACAATGAGCAGTTCTTC. Translation: CASSFGQGIDNEQFF.

The chain has TRBV7-9 and TRBJ2-3; TRBD1 matches at 7 bases. Unmatched junction bases numbered 18, after V lost 5 bases and J lost 1 base. CDR3 length equals 19 residues. CDR1 is SEHNR, CDR2 FQNEAQ, per germline (reference sequence). The CDR3 spells CASSRNTYTPGQGTDTQYF. CDR3 nucleotide sequence: TGTGCCAGCAGCCGCAACACTTATACTCCTGGACAGGGCACAGATACGCAGTATTTT.

This clonotype was observed at least ten times. The chain uses TRBV6-2 or TRBV6-3 and TRBJ1-5, with 9 nucleotides matching TRBD1. CDR3 length: 19 residues. Germline CDR1 MNHEY, CDR2 SVGEGT. V shed 5 bases, J shed 5 bases, and the junction held 19 bases outside the gene matches. This CDR3 is CASSTLDRGAAPDDQPQHF. The CDR3 nucleotides read TGTGCCAGCAGTACCCTGGACAGGGGAGCCGCCCCTGATGATCAGCCCCAGCATTTT.

The chain is built from TRBV27 and TRBJ2-7, with 10 bases fitting TRBD2. V shed 2 bases, J shed 4 bases, and the junction held 8 bases outside the gene matches. Germline V gives CDR1 MNHEY, CDR2 SMNVEV (reference sequence). The CDR3 spans 16 residues. CDR3 bases: TGTGCCAGCAGTTTAGAGGGAACTAGCGGGGATTACGAGCAGTACGTC. Translated, it gives CASSLEGTSGDYEQYV.

This clonotype was counted at least ten times. The chain uses TRBV27 and TRBJ1-6; 11 bases fit TRBD1. V shed 4 bases and J 10 bases; nucleotides not matched to a gene: 6. The CDR3 runs to 15 residues. CDR1 is MNHEY, CDR2 SMNVEV, per germline (reference sequence). The CDR3 DNA follows: TGTGCCAGCAGTTCCGGACAGGGGGCTCGGTCACCCCTCCACTTT. Translation: CASSSGQGARSPLHF.

This clonotype was counted only a few times. The chain is built from TRBV7-9 and TRBJ2-7, with unresolved D. Germline assignment: CDR1 SEHNR and CDR2 FQNEAQ (reference sequence). This CDR3 region has 15 residues. The germline V and J ends were trimmed by 5 bases and 0 bases, with 14 bases remaining between them. The chain's CDR3 is CASSHTRLSSYEQYF. CDR3 DNA: TGTGCCAGCAGCCACACGCGCCTCAGCTCCTACGAGCAGTACTTC.

The chain recombines TRBV7-1 with TRBJ2-1; a possible D gene is TRBD2 (5 bases). TRBV7-1 is classed as an ORF, of uncertain function. The CDR3 has 12 residues. Trimming shortened V by 6 bases and J by 7 bases, and 10 bases separated the two germline ends. The CDR3 DNA reads TGTGCCAGCAGTACGGGGATTAATGAGCAGTTCTTC. Residues: CASSTGINEQFF.

This clonotype was picked up a small number of times. The chain recombines TRBV12-3 or TRBV12-4 with TRBJ2-1; D gene unclear. The CDR3 spans 15 residues. The V end was cut by 3 bases, the J end by 9 bases, with 18 bases between. Here the CDR3 DNA reads TGTGCCAGCAGTTTTAAACCTCTTGGGTGGGGTGAGCAGTTCTTC. Its translation: CASSFKPLGWGEQFF.

V gene TRBV7-6 combines with J gene TRBJ2-3; 7 bases line up with TRBD2. The CDR3 is 18 amino acids. V gave up 1 base and J gave up 4 bases; unmatched junction bases: 14. CDR1 and CDR2 from the germline V gene are SGHVS and FNYEAQ. The CDR3 bases are TGTGCCAGCAGCTTAGGGCCTAATCCGTGGGAGGGTCCAGATACGCAGTATTTT. It specifies CASSLGPNPWEGPDTQYF.

This clonotype turned up a few times. This chain joins TRBV12-5 and TRBJ1-5; the D gene is possibly TRBD1 (5 bases). V gave up 6 bases and J gave up 7 bases, with 13 bases separating them. Germline V lookup: CDR1 LGHNT, CDR2 FRNRAP. CDR3 length equals 13 residues. CDR3 DNA sequence: TGTGCTAGTGGCTTGTCAGGGATACAGCCCCAGCATTTT. Amino acid sequence: CASGLSGIQPQHF.

This chain connects TRBV13 to TRBJ2-2, with D possibly matching TRBD1 (6 bases). Germline lookup yields CDR1 PRHDT and CDR2 FYEKMQ (reference sequence). The CDR3 sequence is 16 residues long. The germline V and J ends were trimmed by 4 bases and 0 bases, with 12 bases remaining between them. The CDR3 region has the DNA TGTGCCAGCAGCTGGGACGGGACAACGAACACCGGGGAGCTGTTTTTT. This encodes CASSWDGTTNTGELFF.

The genes are TRBV20-1 and TRBJ2-1; D gene ambiguous. Trimming removed 4 bases from V and 8 bases from J, with 0 bases in between. Germline lookup yields CDR1 DFQATT and CDR2 SNEGSKA (reference sequence). CDR3 size: 8 residues. CDR3 loop: CSANEQFF. For the CDR3, the DNA is TGCAGTGCTAATGAGCAGTTCTTC.

There are a few counts of this clonotype. The gene calls are TRBV7-9 and TRBJ2-7; tentative D call: TRBD1 (6 bases). CDR1 and CDR2 (germline): SEHNR, FQNEAQ (reference sequence). The ends were cut back, 4 bases at V and 1 base at J, with 11 bases in the middle. This CDR3 has 14 residues. The CDR3 sequence is CASSSGTSSYEQYF. CDR3 coding DNA: TGTGCCAGCAGCTCCGGGACATCGTCCTACGAGCAGTACTTC. The full variable domain, rest sourced from reference TRBV7-9 and TRBJ2-7, is DTGVSQNPRHKITKRGQNVTFRCDPISEHNRLYWYRQTLGQGPEFLTYFQNEAQLEKSRLLSDRFSAERPKGSFSTLEIQRTEQGDSAMYLCASSSGTSSYEQYFGPGTRLTVT.

This clonotype was counted a few times. In nucleotides, the CDR3 is TGTGCCAGCAGTTACCTCAGGACAGGGACCATATACAATGAGCAGTTCTTC. Translated: CASSYLRTGTIYNEQFF. The V and J genes are TRBV6-2 or TRBV6-3 and TRBJ2-1; the match to TRBD1 covers 8 bases. V gave up 2 bases and J gave up 4 bases; unmatched junction bases: 10. Germline V gene sequence: CDR1 MNHEY, CDR2 SVGEGT. CDR3 size: 17 residues.

The V and J genes are TRBV14 and TRBJ2-7; D gene uncertain. The CDR3 runs 13 residues. Trimming stripped 2 bases from V and 6 bases from J, with 11 bases between. Germline CDR1 reads SGHDN; CDR2 reads FVKESK. The CDR3 loop is CASSQFKRSEQYF. In nucleotides, the CDR3 is TGTGCCAGCAGCCAATTTAAGAGAAGCGAGCAGTACTTC.

Notes on this clonotype: One end of the junction does not line up with germline, which may come from a read error. The gene calls are TRBV18 and TRBJ1-4; possible D gene TRBD1, 5 bases. The germline V gene has CDR1 KGHSH and CDR2 LQKENI. This CDR3 region has 14 residues. The CDR3 DNA sequence: TGTGCCAACTCACCACCGTTTGGGGGAGAAAAACTGTTTTTT. This encodes CANSPPFGGEKLFF.

J is TRBJ2-2 and V is TRBV18; D gene unclear. The germline V gene has CDR1 KGHSH and CDR2 LQKENI. The CDR3 length is 17 residues. V lost 1 base to trimming and J lost 0 bases, with 12 bases between them. CDR3 loop: CASSPLWQYANTGELFF. Here the CDR3 DNA reads TGTGCCAGCTCACCACTCTGGCAATACGCGAACACCGGGGAGCTGTTTTTT.

The chain combines TRBV27 with TRBJ1-1, with 7 nucleotides matching TRBD1. Losses at the gene ends were 1 base for V and 7 bases for J; bases not matched to a gene: 6. The germline gives CDR1 MNHEY, CDR2 SMNVEV (reference sequence). CDR3 length: 14 residues. The CDR3 loop reads CASSLFGQAVEAFF. Written as DNA, the CDR3 is TGTGCCAGCAGTTTATTCGGACAGGCCGTTGAAGCTTTCTTT.

The rearrangement uses TRBV4-1 and TRBJ2-3; TRBD1 matches 8 bases. The germline CDR1 and CDR2 sequences are MGHRA and YSYEKL. With V trimmed by 3 bases and J by 6 bases, 8 bases remained unmatched. The CDR3 loop spans 15 amino acids. The CDR3 sequence is CASSHGTGEGDTQYF. The CDR3 DNA follows: TGCGCCAGCAGCCATGGGACAGGAGAGGGGGATACGCAGTATTTT.

J is TRBJ2-7 and V is TRBV5-8; D is perhaps TRBD1 (6 bases). Per germline, CDR1 SGHTS and CDR2 YDEGEE. Trimming stripped 2 bases from V and 4 bases from J, with 16 bases between. This CDR3 is 15 amino acids long. The CDR3 region is CASSLRGLLDYEQYV. CDR3 coding DNA: TGTGCCAGCAGCTTAAGGGGGTTACTTGATTACGAGCAGTACGTC.

CDR3 DNA sequence: TGTGCCAGCAGCCAAGCATGGGCGGGTTCCAAGAGGGAGACCCAGTACTTC. As protein: CASSQAWAGSKRETQYF. The rearrangement links TRBV4-2 to TRBJ2-5; D might be TRBD2 (5 bases). V was clipped by 1 base and J by 5 bases, with 20 bases between them. Per the germline V gene, CDR1 is LGHNA and CDR2 is YNFKEQ. This CDR3 is 17 amino acids long.

This chain connects TRBV6-6 to TRBJ2-3, with 15 bases matching TRBD2. J was trimmed by 2 bases and V by 8 bases; bases with no gene match: 14. Germline CDR1 is MNHNY and CDR2 is SVGAGI (reference sequence). This CDR3 is built from 19 residues. CDR3 region: CASETGPGTSGGSTDTQYF. The CDR3 DNA sequence: TGTGCCAGCGAAACGGGACCCGGGACTAGCGGGGGGTCCACAGATACGCAGTATTTT.